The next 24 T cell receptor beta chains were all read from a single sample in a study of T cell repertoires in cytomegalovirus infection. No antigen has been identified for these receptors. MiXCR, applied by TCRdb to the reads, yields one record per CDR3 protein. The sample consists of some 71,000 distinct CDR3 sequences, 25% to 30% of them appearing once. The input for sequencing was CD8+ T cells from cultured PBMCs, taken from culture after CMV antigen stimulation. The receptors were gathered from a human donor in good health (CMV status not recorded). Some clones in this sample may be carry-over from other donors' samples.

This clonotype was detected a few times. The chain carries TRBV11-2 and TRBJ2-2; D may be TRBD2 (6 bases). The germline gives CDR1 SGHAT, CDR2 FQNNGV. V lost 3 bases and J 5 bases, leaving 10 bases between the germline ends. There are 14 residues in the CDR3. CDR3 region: CASSFDGGTGELFF. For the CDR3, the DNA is TGTGCCAGCAGCTTTGATGGAGGGACCGGGGAGCTGTTTTTT.

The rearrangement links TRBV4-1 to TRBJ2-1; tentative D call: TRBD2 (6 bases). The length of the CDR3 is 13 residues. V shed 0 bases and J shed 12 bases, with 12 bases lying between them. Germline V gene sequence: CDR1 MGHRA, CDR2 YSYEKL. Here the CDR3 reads CASSQDEGRPQFF. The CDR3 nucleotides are TGCGCCAGCAGCCAAGATGAGGGGAGGCCGCAGTTCTTC.

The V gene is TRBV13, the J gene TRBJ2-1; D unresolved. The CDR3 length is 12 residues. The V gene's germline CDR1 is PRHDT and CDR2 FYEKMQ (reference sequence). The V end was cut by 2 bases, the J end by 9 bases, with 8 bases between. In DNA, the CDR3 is TGTGCCAGCAGCTTAAGCCGGTTTGAGCAGTTCTTC. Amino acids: CASSLSRFEQFF.

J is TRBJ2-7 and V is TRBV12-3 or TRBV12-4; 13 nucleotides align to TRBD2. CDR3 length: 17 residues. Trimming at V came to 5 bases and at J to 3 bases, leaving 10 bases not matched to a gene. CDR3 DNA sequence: TGTGCCAGCAGTCTGGAACCGGGACTAGCGGGAATCTACGAGCAGTACTTC. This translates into CASSLEPGLAGIYEQYF.

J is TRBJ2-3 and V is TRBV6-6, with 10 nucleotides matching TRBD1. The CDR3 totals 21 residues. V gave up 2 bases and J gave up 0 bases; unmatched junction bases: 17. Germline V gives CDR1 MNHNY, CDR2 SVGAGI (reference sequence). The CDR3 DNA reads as TGTGCCAGCAGTTACGAGGGGACAGGGGCCGAATGGGAGACTAGCACAGATACGCAGTATTTT. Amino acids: CASSYEGTGAEWETSTDTQYF.

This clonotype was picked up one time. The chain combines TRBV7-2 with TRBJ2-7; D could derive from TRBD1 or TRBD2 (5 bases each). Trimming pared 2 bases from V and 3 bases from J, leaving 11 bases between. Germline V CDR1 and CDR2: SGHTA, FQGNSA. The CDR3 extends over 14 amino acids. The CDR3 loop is CASSLWGTLYEQYF. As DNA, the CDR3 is TGTGCCAGCAGCTTATGGGGGACCCTCTACGAGCAGTACTTC.

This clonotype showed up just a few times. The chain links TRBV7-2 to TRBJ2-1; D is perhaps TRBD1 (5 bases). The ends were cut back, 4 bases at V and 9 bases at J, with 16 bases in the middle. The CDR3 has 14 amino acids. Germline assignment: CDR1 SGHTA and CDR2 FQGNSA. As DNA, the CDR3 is TGTGCCAGCAGCTCCCTTTTGGGGCTCCGTGAGCAGTTCTTC. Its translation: CASSSLLGLREQFF.

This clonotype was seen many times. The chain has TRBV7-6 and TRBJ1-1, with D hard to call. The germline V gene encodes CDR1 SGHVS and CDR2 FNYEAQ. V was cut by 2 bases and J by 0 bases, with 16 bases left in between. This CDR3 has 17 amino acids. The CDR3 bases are TGTGCCAGCAGCTTAAAGGGTAACAGTCCGTTGAACACTGAAGCTTTCTTT. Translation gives CASSLKGNSPLNTEAFF.

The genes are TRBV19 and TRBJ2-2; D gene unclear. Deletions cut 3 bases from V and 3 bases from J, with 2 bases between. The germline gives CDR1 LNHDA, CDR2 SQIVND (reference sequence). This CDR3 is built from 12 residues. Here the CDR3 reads CASSIYTGELFF. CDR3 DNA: TGTGCCAGTAGTATCTACACCGGGGAGCTGTTTTTT.

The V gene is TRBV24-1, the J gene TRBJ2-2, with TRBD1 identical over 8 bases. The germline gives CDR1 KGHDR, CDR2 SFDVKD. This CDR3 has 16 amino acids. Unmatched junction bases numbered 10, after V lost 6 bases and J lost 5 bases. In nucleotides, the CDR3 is TGTGCCACCAGTAATGGTACAGGGGGATGGACCGGGGAGCTGTTTTTT. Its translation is CATSNGTGGWTGELFF.

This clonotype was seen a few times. The CDR3 DNA sequence: TGTGCCAGCAGCTTAGGGGGCCCTAGGAGCACAGATACGCAGTATTTT. This translates into CASSLGGPRSTDTQYF. This rearrangement joins TRBV7-4 to TRBJ2-3, with a possible D match to TRBD1 (5 bases). Germline V lookup: CDR1 SGHVT, CDR2 SQSDAQ. The CDR3 runs to 16 residues. Trimming shortened V by 1 base and J by 0 bases, and 11 bases separated the two germline ends.

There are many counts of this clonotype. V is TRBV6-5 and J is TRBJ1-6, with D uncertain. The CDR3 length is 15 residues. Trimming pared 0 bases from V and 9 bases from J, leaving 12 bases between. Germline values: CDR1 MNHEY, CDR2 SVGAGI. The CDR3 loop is CASSYSPQSTSPLHF. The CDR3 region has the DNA TGTGCCAGCAGTTACTCTCCTCAGAGTACTTCACCCCTCCACTTT.

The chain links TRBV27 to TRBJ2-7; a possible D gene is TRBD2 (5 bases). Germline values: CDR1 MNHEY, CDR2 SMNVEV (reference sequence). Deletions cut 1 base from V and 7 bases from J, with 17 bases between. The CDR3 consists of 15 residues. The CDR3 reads CASSLYQNGPGEQYF. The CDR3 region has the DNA TGTGCCAGCAGTTTATATCAGAACGGTCCGGGGGAGCAGTACTTC.

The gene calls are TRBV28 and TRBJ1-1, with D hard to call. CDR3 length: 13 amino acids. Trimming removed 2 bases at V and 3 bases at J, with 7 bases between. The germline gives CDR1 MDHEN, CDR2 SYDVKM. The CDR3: CASSLGHDTEAFF. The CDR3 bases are TGTGCCAGCAGTTTAGGGCACGACACTGAAGCTTTCTTT.

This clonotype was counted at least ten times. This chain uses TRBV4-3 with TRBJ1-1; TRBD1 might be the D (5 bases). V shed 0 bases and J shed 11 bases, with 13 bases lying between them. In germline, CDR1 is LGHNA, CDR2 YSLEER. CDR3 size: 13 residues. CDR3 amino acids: CASSQDGGTWAFF. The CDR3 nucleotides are TGCGCCAGCAGCCAAGATGGTGGGACCTGGGCTTTCTTT.

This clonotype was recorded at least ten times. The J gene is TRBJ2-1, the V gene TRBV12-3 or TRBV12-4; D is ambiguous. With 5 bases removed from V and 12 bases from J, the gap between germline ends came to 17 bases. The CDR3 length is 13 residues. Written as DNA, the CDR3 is TGTGCCAGCAGTCCAACCGTAACGGAGTTGCAGTTCTTC. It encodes CASSPTVTELQFF.

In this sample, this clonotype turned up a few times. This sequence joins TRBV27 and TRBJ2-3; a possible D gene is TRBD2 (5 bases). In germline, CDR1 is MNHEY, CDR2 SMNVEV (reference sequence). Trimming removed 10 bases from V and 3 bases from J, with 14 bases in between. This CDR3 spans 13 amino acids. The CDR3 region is CATSSQWTDTQYF. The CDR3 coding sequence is TGTGCCACTAGCAGTCAATGGACAGATACGCAGTATTTT.

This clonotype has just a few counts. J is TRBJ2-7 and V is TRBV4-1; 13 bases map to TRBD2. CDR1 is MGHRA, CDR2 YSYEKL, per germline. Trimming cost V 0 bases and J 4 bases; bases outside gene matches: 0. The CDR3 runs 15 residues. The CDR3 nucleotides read TGCGCCAGCAGCCAAGAGACTAGCGGGAGGTACGAGCAGTACTTC. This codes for CASSQETSGRYEQYF.

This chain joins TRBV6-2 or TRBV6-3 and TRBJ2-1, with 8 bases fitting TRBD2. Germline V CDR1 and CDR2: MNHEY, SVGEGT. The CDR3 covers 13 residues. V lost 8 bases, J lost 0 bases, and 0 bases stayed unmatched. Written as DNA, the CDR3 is TGTGCCAGCGGACTAGCCTCCTACAATGAGCAGTTCTTC. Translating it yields CASGLASYNEQFF.

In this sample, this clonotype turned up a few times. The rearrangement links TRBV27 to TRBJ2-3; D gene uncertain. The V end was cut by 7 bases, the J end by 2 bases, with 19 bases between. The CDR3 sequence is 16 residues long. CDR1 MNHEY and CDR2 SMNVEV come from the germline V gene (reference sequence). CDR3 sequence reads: CASTHGPATSTDTQYF. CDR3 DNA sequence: TGTGCCAGCACCCATGGGCCGGCGACCTCCACAGATACGCAGTATTTT.

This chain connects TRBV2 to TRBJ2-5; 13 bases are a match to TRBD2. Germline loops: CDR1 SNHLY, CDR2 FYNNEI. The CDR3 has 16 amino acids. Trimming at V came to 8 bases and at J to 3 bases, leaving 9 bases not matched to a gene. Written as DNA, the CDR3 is TGTGCCAGCCGGGCACACGGGACTAGCGGGAAAGAGACCCAGTACTTC. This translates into CASRAHGTSGKETQYF. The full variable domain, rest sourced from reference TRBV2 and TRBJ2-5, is EPEVTQTPSHQVTQMGQEVILRCVPISNHLYFYWYRQILGQKVEFLVSFYNNEISEKSEIFDDQFSVERPDGSNFTLKIRSTKLEDSAMYFCASRAHGTSGKETQYFGPGTRLLVL.

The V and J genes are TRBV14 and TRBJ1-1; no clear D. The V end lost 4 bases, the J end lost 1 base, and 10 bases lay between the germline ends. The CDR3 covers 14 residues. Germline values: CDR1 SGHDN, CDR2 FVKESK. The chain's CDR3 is CASSPQSGNTEAFF. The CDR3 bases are TGTGCCAGCAGCCCTCAGTCCGGGAACACTGAAGCTTTCTTT.

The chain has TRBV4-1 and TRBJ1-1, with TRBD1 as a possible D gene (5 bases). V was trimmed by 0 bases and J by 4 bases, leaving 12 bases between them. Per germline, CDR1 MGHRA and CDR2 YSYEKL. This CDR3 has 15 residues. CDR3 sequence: CASSQESGRGTEAFF. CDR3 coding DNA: TGCGCCAGCAGCCAAGAGTCAGGGAGGGGCACTGAAGCTTTCTTT.

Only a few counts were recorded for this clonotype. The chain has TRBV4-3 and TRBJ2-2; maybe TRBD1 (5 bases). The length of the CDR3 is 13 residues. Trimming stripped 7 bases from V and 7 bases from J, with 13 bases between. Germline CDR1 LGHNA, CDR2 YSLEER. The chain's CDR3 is CASTSGYNGELFF. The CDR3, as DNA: TGCGCCAGCACCTCAGGGTATAACGGGGAGCTGTTTTTT.